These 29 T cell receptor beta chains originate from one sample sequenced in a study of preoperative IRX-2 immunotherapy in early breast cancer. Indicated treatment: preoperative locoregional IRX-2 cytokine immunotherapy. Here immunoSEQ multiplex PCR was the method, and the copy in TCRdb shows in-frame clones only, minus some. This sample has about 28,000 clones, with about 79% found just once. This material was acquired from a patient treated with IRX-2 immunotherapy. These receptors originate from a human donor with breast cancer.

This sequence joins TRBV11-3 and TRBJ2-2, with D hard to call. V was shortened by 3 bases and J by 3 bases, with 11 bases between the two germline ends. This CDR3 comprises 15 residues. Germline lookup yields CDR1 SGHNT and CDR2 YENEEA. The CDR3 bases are TGTGCCAGCAGCTTGAAGGGCTCATACACCGGGGAGCTGTTTTTT. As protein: CASSLKGSYTGELFF.

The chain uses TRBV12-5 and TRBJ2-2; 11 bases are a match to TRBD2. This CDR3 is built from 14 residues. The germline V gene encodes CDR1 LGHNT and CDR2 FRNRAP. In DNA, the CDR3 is TGTGCCAGTCTACCGGGACTAGCGGCCGGGGAGCTGTTTTTT. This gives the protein CASLPGLAAGELFF.

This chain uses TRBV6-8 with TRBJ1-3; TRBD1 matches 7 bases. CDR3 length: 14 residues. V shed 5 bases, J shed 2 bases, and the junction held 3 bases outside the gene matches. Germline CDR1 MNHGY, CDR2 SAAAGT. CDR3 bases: TGTGCCAGCAGTCGTACAGGGGCTGGAAACACCATATATTTT. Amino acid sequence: CASSRTGAGNTIYF.

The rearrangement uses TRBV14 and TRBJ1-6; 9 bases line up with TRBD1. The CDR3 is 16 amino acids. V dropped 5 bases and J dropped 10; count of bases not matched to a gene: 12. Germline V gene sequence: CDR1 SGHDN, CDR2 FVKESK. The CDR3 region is CASSTLGGTGTSPLHF. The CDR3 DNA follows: TGTGCCAGCAGCACACTTGGTGGGACAGGGACCTCACCCCTCCACTTT.

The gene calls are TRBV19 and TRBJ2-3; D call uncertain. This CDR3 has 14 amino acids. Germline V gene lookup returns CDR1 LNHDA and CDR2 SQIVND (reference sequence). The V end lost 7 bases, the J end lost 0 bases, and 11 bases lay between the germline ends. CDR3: CASKELDSTDTQYF. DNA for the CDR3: TGTGCCAGTAAGGAGCTAGATAGCACAGATACGCAGTATTTT.

CDR3 loop: CASSPGLHTDTQYF. CDR3 bases: TGTGCCAGCAGCCCTGGACTACACACAGATACGCAGTATTTT. This rearrangement joins TRBV11-3 to TRBJ2-3; perhaps TRBD2 as D (6 bases). The V end was cut by 5 bases, the J end by 2 bases, with 11 bases between. This CDR3 is 14 amino acids long. Germline-derived CDR1 and CDR2 are SGHNT and YENEEA.

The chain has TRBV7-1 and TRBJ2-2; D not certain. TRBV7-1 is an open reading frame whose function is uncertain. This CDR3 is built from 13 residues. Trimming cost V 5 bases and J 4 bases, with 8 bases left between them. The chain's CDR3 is CASSPSSTGELFF. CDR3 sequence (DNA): TGTGCCAGCAGCCCATCCAGCACCGGGGAGCTGTTTTTT.

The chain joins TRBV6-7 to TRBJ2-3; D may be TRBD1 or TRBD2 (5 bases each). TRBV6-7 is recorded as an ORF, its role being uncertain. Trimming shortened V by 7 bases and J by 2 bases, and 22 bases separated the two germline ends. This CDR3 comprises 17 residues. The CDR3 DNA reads TGTGCCAGCACTTTACTGGGGGACCGACCCACCACAGATACGCAGTATTTT. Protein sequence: CASTLLGDRPTTDTQYF.

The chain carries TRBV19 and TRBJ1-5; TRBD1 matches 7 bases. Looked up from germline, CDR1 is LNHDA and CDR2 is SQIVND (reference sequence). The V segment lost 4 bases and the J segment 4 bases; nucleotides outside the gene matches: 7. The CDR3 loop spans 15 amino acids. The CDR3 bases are TGTGCCAGTAGTAGGCGGGACAGCCTGAATCAGCCCCAGCATTTT. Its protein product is CASSRRDSLNQPQHF.

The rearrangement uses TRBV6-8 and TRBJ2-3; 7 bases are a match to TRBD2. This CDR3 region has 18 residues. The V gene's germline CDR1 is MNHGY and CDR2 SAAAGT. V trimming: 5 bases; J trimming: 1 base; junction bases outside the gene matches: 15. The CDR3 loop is CASSPYRTSHLGTDTQYF. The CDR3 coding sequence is TGTGCCAGCAGTCCATATAGGACTAGTCACCTTGGCACAGATACGCAGTATTTT.

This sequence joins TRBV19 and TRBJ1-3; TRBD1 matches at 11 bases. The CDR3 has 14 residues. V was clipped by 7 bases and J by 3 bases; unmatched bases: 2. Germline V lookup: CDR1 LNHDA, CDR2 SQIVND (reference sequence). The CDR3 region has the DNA TGTGCCAGTACGGACAGGGGGCTTGGAAACACCATATATTTT. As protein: CASTDRGLGNTIYF.

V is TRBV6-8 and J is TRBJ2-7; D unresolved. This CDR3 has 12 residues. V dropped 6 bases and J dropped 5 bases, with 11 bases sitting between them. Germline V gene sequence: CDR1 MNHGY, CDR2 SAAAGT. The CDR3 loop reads CASSPEWNEQYF. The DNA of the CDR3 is TGTGCCAGCAGCCCGGAGTGGAACGAGCAGTACTTC.

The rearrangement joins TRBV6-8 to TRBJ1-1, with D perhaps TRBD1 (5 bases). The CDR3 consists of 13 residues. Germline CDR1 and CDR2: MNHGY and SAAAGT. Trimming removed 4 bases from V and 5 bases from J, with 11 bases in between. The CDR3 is CASSFGGGTEAFF. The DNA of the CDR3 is TGTGCCAGCAGTTTTGGGGGAGGGACTGAAGCTTTCTTT.

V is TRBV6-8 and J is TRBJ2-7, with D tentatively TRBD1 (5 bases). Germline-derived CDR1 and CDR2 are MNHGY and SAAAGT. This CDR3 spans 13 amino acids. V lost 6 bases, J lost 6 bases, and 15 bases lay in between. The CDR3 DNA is TGTGCCAGCAGCAGGGTAGTTTCAAGCGAGCAGTACTTC. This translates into CASSRVVSSEQYF.

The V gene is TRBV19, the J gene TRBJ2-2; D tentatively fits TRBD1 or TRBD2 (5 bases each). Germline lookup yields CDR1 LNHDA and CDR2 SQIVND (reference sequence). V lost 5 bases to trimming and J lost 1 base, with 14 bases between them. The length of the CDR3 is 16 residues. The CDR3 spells CASSHIGAENTGELFF. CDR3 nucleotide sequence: TGTGCCAGTAGTCATATCGGGGCAGAGAACACCGGGGAGCTGTTTTTT.

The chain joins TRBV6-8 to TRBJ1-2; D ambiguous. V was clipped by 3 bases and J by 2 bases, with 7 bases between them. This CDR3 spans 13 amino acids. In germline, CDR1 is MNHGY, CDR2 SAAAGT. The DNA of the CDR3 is TGTGCCAGCAGTTATGGCCCCAACTATGGCTACACCTTC. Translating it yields CASSYGPNYGYTF.

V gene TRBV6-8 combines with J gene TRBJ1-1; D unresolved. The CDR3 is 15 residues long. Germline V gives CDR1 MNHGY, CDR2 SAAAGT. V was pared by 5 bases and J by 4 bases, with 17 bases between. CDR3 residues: CASSPRAGGRTEAFF. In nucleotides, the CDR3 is TGTGCCAGCAGTCCGAGGGCAGGCGGTCGCACTGAAGCTTTCTTT.

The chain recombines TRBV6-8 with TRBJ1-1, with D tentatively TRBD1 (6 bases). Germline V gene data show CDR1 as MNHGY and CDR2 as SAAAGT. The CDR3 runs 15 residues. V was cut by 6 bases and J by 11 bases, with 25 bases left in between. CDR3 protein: CASRPEATGRPEAFF. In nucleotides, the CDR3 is TGTGCCAGCAGGCCAGAGGCAACAGGGAGACCGGAGGCTTTCTTT.

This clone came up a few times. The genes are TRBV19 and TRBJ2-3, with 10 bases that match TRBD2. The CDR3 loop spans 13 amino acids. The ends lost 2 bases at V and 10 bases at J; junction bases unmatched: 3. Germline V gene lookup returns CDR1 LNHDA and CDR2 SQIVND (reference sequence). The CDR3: CASSISSGSPQYF. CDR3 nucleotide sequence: TGTGCCAGTAGTATATCTAGCGGGAGCCCGCAGTATTTT.

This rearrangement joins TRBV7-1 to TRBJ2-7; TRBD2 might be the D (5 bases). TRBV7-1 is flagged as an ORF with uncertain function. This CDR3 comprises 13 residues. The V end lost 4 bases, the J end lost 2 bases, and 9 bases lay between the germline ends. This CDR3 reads CASSWELTYEQYF. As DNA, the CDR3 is TGTGCCAGCAGCTGGGAGCTGACCTACGAGCAGTACTTC.

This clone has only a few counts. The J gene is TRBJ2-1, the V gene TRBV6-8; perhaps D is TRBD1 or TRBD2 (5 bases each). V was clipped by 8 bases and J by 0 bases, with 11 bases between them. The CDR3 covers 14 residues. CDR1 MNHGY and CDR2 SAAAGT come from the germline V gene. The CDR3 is CASGPGSSYNEQFF. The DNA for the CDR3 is TGTGCCAGCGGACCAGGGAGCTCCTACAATGAGCAGTTCTTC.

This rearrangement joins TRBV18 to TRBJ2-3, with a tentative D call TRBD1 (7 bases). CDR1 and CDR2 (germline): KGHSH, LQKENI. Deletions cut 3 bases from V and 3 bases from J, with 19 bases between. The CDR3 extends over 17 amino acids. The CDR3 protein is CASSPPPPTGRTDTQYF. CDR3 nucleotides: TGTGCCAGCTCACCCCCCCCGCCGACAGGGAGGACAGATACGCAGTATTTT.

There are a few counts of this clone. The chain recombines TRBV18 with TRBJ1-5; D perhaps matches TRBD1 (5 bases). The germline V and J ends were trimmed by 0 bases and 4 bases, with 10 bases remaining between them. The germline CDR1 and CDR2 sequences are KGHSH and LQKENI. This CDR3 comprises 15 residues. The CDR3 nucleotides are TGTGCCAGCTCACCACCGGGGCGGGGGAATCAGCCCCAGCATTTT. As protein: CASSPPGRGNQPQHF.

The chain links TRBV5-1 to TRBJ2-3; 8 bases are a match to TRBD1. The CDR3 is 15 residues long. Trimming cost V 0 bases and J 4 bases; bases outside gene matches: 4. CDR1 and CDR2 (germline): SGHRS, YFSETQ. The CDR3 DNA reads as TGCGCCAGCAGCTTGGTAGCAGGGGGCCCAGATACGCAGTATTTT. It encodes CASSLVAGGPDTQYF.

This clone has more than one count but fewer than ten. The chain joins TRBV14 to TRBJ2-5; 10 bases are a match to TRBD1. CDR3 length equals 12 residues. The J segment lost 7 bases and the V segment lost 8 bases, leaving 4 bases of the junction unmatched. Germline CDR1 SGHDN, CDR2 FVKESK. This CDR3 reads CASSTGGWTQYF. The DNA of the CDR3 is TGTGCCAGCTCGACAGGGGGCTGGACCCAGTACTTC. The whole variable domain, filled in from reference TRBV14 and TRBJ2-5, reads EAGVTQFPSHSVIEKGQTVTLRCDPISGHDNLYWYRRVMGKEIKFLLHFVKESKQDESGMPNNRFLAERTGGTYSTLKVQPAELEDSGVYFCASSTGGWTQYFGPGTRLLVL.

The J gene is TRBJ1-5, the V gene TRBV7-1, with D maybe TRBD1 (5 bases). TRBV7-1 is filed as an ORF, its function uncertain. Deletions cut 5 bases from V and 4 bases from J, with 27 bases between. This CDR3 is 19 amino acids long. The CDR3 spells CASSRRWEHRDGKNQPQHF. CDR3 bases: TGTGCCAGCAGCCGCCGCTGGGAGCACCGGGACGGAAAGAATCAGCCCCAGCATTTT.

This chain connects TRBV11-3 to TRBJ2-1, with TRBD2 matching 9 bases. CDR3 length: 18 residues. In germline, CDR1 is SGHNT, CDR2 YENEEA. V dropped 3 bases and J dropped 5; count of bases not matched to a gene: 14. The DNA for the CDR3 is TGTGCCAGCAGCTTGGTAGACTGGGGGGCTAGCGGGGACAATGAGCAGTTCTTC. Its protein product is CASSLVDWGASGDNEQFF.

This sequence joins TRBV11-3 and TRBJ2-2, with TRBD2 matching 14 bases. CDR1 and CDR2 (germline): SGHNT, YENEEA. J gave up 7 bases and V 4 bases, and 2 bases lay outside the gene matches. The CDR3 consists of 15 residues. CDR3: CASSWGLAGVGELFF. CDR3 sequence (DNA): TGTGCCAGCAGCTGGGGACTAGCGGGGGTCGGGGAGCTGTTTTTT.

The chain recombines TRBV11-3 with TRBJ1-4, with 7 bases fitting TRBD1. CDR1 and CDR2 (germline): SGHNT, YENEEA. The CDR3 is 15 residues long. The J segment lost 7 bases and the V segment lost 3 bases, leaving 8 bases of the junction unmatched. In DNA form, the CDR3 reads TGTGCCAGCAGCTTGGTTGACAGGGAGCGTGAAAAACTGTTTTTT. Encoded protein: CASSLVDREREKLFF.